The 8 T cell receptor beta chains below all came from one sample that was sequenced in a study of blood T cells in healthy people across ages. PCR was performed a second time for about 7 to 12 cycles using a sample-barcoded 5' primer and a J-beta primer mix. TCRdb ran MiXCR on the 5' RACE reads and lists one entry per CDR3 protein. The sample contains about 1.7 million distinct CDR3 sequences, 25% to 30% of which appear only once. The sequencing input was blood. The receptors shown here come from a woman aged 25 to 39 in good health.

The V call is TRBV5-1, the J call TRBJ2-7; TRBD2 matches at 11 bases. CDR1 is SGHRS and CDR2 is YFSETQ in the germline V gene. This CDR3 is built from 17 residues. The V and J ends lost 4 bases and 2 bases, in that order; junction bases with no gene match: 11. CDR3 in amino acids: CASSPLPLAGAPYEQYF. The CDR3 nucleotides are TGCGCCAGCAGCCCCCTCCCACTAGCGGGGGCACCCTACGAGCAGTACTTC.

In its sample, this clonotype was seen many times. For the CDR3, the DNA is TGCAGTGCTAGAGTGACGAATCAGGATGAGCAGTTCTTC. Its protein is CSARVTNQDEQFF. The chain uses TRBV20-1 and TRBJ2-1; D is unclear. This CDR3 is 13 amino acids long. Trimming removed 1 base at V and 8 bases at J, with 12 bases between. Looked up from germline, CDR1 is DFQATT and CDR2 is SNEGSKA (reference sequence).

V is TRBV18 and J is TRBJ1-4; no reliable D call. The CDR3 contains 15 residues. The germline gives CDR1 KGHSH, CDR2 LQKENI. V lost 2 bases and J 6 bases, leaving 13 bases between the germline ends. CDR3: CASSPATGGDEKLFF. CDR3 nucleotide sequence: TGTGCCAGCTCACCAGCGACTGGAGGCGATGAAAAACTGTTTTTT.

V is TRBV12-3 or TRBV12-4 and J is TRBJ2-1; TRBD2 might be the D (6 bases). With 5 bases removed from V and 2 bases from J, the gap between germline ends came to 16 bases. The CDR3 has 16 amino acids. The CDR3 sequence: CASSGLGAGTYNEQFF. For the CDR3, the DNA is TGTGCCAGCAGTGGCCTAGGGGCGGGAACCTACAATGAGCAGTTCTTC.

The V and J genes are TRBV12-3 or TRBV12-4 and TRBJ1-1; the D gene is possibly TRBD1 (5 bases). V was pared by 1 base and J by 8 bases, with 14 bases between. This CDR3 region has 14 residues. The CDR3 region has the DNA TGTGCCAGCAGTTTAGTGGGGGGAGGGGAAGAAGCTTTCTTT. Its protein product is CASSLVGGGEEAFF.

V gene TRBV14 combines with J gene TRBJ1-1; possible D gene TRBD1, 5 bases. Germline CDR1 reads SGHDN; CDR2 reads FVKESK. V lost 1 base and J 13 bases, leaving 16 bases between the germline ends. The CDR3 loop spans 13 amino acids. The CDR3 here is CASSQVGGRRVFF. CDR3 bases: TGTGCCAGCAGCCAAGTCGGGGGGAGGAGGGTTTTCTTT.

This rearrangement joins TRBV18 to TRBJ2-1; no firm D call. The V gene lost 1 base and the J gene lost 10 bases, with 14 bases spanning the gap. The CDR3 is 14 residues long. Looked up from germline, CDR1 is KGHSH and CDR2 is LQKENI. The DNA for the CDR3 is TGTGCCAGCTCACCACAAGACCCCAATGTAGAGCAGTTCTTC. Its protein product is CASSPQDPNVEQFF.

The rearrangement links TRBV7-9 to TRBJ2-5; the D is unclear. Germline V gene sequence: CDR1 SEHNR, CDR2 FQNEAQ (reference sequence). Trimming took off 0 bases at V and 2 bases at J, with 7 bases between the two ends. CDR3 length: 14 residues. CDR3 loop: CASSLANRQETQYF. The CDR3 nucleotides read TGTGCCAGCAGCTTAGCCAACAGACAAGAGACCCAGTACTTC. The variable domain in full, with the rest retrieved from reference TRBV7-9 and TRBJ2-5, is DTGVSQNPRHKITKRGQNVTFRCDPISEHNRLYWYRQTLGQGPEFLTYFQNEAQLEKSRLLSDRFSAERPKGSFSTLEIQRTEQGDSAMYLCASSLANRQETQYFGPGTRLLVL.